This entry is about one T cell receptor (beta chain). V was pared by 3 bases and J by 2 bases, with 4 bases of the junction left unmatched. This CDR3 has 15 residues. Germline lookup yields CDR1 LGHDT and CDR2 YNNKEL (reference sequence). This entry comes from a study of blood T cell repertoires in COVID-19. Study-wide context: Italy, Spain and the United States were the sources of the convalescent and acute COVID-19 samples. T cells, B-cell-depleted T cells, or PBMCs supplied cDNA or gDNA.

Seattle's enrolled individuals joined amid active infection and were then monitored longitudinally. Authors' methods: By means of reference gene primer amplification, nucleated cell counts were estimated. Measured with immunoSEQ multiplex PCR; TCRdb has only the in-frame clones, and not every one. V, J and clone size are taken as reported in that table, and D and trimming were inferred from the DNA itself. The table shows about 58,000 clones, with roughly four fifths occurring only once. Sequencing was performed on peripheral blood. The chain uses TRBV3-1 (or the pseudogene TRBV3-2) and TRBJ2-3; 8 nucleotides line up with TRBD2. The origin of this receptor is a man between 60 and 75 years old with COVID-19, enrolled during active disease. CDR3 protein: CASSQRGVFTDTQYF. The CDR3 region has the DNA TGTGCCAGCAGCCAGCGGGGGGTATTCACAGATACGCAGTATTTT.